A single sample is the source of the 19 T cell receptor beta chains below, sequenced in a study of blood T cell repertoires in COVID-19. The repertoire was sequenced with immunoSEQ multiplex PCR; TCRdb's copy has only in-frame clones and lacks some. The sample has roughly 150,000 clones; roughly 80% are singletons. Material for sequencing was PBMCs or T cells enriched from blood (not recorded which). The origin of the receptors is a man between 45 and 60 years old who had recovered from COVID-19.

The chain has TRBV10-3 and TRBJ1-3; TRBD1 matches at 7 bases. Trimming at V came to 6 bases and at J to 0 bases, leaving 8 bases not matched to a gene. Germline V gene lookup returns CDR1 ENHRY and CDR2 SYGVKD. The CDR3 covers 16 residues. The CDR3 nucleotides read TGTGCCATCAGAGGGACAGCCGCCGCCTCTGGAAACACCATATATTTT. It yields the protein CAIRGTAAASGNTIYF.

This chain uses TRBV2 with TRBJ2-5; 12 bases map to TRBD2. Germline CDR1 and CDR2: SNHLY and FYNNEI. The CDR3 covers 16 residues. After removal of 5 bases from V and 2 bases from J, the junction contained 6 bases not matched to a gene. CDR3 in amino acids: CASSSGLAGTQETQYF. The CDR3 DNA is TGTGCCAGCAGTTCCGGACTAGCGGGAACTCAAGAGACCCAGTACTTC.

CDR3: CASSLGTTSGGQETQYF. The CDR3, as DNA: TGTGCCAGCAGCTTGGGGACGACAAGCGGGGGGCAAGAGACCCAGTACTTC. The chain recombines TRBV7-9 with TRBJ2-5, with 9 bases matching TRBD2. This CDR3 region has 17 residues. V shed 3 bases and J 2 bases; nucleotides not matched to a gene: 10. Germline CDR1 is SEHNR and CDR2 is FQNEAQ (reference sequence).

CDR3: CAWSLGGGSTDTQYF. CDR3 nucleotides: TGTGCCTGGAGCTTGGGCGGGGGGAGCACAGATACGCAGTATTTT. V and J are TRBV30 and TRBJ2-3; 8 bases align to TRBD2. The V gene's germline CDR1 is GTSNPN and CDR2 SVGIG (reference sequence). V lost 3 bases and J lost 0; bases outside the gene matches: 5. The CDR3 sequence is 15 residues long.

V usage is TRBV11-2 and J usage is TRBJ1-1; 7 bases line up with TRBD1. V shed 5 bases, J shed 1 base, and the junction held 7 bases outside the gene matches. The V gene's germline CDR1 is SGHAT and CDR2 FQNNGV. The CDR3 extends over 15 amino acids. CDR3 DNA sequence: TGTGCCAGCAGCCAACAGACAGGGCGGAACACTGAAGCTTTCTTT. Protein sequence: CASSQQTGRNTEAFF. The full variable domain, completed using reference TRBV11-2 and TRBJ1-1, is EAGVAQSPRYKIIEKRQSVAFWCNPISGHATLYWYQQILGQGPKLLIQFQNNGVVDDSQLPKDRFSAERLKGVDSTLKIQPAKLEDSAVYLCASSQQTGRNTEAFFGQGTRLTVV.

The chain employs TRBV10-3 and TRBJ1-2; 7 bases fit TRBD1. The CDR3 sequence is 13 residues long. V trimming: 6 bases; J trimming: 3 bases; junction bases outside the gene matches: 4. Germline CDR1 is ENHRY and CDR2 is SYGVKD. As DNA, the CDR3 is TGTGCCATCAGATACGGACAGGACTATGGCTACACCTTC. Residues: CAIRYGQDYGYTF.

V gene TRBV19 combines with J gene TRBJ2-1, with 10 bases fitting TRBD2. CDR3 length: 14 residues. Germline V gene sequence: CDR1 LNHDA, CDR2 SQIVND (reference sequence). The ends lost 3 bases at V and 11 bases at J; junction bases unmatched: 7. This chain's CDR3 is CASSMLTSGVQQFF. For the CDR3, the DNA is TGTGCCAGTAGTATGTTAACTAGCGGGGTTCAGCAGTTCTTC.

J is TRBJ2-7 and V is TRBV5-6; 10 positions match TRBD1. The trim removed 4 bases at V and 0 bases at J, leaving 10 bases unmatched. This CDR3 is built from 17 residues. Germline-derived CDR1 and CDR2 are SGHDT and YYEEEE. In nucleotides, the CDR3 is TGTGCCAGCAGCGCCCCAGCGGGACAGGGGAACTCCTACGAGCAGTACTTC. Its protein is CASSAPAGQGNSYEQYF.

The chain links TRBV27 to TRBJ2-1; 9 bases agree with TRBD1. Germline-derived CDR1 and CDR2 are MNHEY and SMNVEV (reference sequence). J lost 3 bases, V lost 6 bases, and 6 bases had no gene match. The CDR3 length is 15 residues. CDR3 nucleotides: TGTGCCAGCAGACCGGGACAGGGAATCTACAATGAGCAGTTCTTC. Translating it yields CASRPGQGIYNEQFF.

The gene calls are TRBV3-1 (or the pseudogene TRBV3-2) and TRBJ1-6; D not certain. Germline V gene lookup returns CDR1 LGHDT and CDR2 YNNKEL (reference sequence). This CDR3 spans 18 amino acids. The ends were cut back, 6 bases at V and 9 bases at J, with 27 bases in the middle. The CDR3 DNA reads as TGTGCCAGCAGTCGCTCGGTAACAGCAGACGTAAGTGGTTCACCCCTCCACTTT. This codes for CASSRSVTADVSGSPLHF.

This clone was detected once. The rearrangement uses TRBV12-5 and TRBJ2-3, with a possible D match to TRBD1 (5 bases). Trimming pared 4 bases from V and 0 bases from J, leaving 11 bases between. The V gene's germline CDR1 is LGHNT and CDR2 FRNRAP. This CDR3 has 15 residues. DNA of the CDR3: TGTGCTAGTGGTTCGCCGACAGCTAGCACAGATACGCAGTATTTT. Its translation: CASGSPTASTDTQYF.

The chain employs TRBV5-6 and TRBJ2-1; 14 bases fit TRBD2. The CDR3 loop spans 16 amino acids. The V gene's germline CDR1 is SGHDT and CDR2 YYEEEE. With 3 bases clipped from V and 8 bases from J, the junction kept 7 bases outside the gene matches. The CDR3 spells CASSSRLAGGSYEQFF. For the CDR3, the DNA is TGTGCCAGCAGCTCAAGACTAGCGGGGGGGTCTTATGAGCAGTTCTTC.

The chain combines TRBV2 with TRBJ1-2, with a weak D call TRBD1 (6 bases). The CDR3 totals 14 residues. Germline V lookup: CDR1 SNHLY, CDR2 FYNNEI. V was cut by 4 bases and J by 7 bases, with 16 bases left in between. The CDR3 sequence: CASSGGLPGSGYTF. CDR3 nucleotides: TGTGCCAGCAGTGGGGGGCTCCCAGGGTCTGGCTACACCTTC.

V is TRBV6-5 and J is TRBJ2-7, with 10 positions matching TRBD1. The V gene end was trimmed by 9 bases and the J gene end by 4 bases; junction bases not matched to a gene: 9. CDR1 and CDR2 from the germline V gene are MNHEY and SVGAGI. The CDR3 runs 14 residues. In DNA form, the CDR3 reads TGTGCCAGTTTGGGACAGGGGAACTTATACGAGCAGTACTTC. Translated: CASLGQGNLYEQYF.

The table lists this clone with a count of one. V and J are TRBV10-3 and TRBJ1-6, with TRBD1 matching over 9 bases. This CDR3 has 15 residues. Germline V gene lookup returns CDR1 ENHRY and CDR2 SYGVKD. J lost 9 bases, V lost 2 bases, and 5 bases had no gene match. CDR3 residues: CAISEEGQGTSPLHF. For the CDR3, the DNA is TGTGCCATCAGTGAGGAGGGACAGGGAACTTCACCCCTCCACTTT.

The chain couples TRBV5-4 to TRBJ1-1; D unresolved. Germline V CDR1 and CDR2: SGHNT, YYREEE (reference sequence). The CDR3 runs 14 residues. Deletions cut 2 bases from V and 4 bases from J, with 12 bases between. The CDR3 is CASSFTSGTTEAFF. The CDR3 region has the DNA TGTGCCAGCAGCTTTACGAGCGGTACCACTGAAGCTTTCTTT.

DNA for the CDR3: TGTGCCAGCAGCCAAGATAAGCTAGCGGGGGTAGATACGCAGTATTTT. Translating it yields CASSQDKLAGVDTQYF. J is TRBJ2-3 and V is TRBV14, with TRBD2 matching over 10 bases. Germline CDR1 reads SGHDN; CDR2 reads FVKESK. The CDR3 totals 16 residues. V shed 0 bases, J shed 5 bases, and the junction held 5 bases outside the gene matches.

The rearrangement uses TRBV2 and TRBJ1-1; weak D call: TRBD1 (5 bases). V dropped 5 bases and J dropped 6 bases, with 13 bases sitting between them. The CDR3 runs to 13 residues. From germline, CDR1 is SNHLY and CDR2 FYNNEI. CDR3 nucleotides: TGTGCCAGCAGTCTTGGGGGACTAGCTGAAGCTTTCTTT. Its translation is CASSLGGLAEAFF.

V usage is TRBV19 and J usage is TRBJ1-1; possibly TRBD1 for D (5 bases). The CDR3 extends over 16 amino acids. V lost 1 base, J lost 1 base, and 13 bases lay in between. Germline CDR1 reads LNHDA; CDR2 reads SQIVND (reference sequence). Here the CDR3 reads CASSIGRLGGNTEAFF. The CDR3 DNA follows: TGTGCCAGTAGTATAGGTAGGCTGGGGGGGAACACTGAAGCTTTCTTT.